These T cell receptor beta chains were read from a single sample in a study of blood T cell repertoires in COVID-19. Sequencing used immunoSEQ multiplex PCR; TCRdb keeps in-frame clones, though not all of them. The sample carries about 130,000 clones, around nine tenths recorded once. Sequencing input: peripheral blood. The source is a man aged 55 to 70 with COVID-19, enrolled during active disease. CDR3s include the opening cysteine and the closing phenylalanine or tryptophan. The order of the fields is clone size, J gene, V gene, D gene, CDR3 protein, CDR3 DNA. D genes are given only for firm matches. Expanded clones are given a class, and other clones once, few, many or no size at all.

size: .
J: TRBJ1-1
V: TRBV30
D: .
CDR3: CAWIRQVNTEAFF
DNA: TGTGCCTGGATCAGACAAGTGAACACTGAAGCTTTCTTT

size: .
J: TRBJ1-6
V: TRBV2
D: TRBD1
CDR3: CASSVEQGVNSPLHF
DNA: TGTGCCAGCAGTGTCGAACAGGGGGTGAATTCACCCCTCCACTTT

size: .
J: TRBJ1-3
V: TRBV10-3
D: .
CDR3: CAISDTGTGNTIYF
DNA: TGTGCCATCAGTGACACAGGGACGGGAAACACCATATATTTT

size: .
J: TRBJ1-3
V: TRBV7-9
D: .
CDR3: CASIDRGPSSSGNTIYF
DNA: TGTGCCAGCATCGACCGAGGGCCGTCAAGCTCTGGAAACACCATATATTTT

size: few
J: TRBJ2-6
V: TRBV6-5
D: .
CDR3: CASSYQGTAGANVLTF
DNA: TGTGCCAGCAGTTACCAGGGAACGGCTGGGGCCAACGTCCTGACTTTC

size: .
J: TRBJ1-1
V: TRBV11-3
D: .
CDR3: CASSSQNTEAFF
DNA: TGTGCCAGCAGCTCCCAGAACACTGAAGCTTTCTTT

size: .
J: TRBJ1-3
V: TRBV4-1
D: .
CDR3: CASSHTQGTGTGNTIYF
DNA: TGCGCCAGCAGCCATACGCAAGGAACAGGGACTGGAAACACCATATATTTT

size: .
J: TRBJ1-2
V: TRBV30
D: TRBD1
CDR3: CAWSRQGARGYTF
DNA: TGTGCCTGGAGTAGGCAGGGGGCGCGAGGCTACACCTTC

size: .
J: TRBJ1-3
V: TRBV9
D: .
CDR3: CASSVEGQVSSGNTIYF
DNA: TGTGCCAGCAGCGTAGAAGGTCAGGTGAGCTCTGGAAACACCATATATTTT

size: .
J: TRBJ2-1
V: TRBV6-5
D: TRBD2
CDR3: CASTSGGTYYNEQFF
DNA: TGTGCCAGCACTAGCGGGGGGACGTACTACAATGAGCAGTTCTTC

size: .
J: TRBJ2-3
V: TRBV19
D: TRBD1
CDR3: CASSIWTGGGDTQYF
DNA: TGTGCCAGTAGTATTTGGACAGGGGGAGGAGATACGCAGTATTTT

size: .
J: TRBJ2-6
V: TRBV5-1
D: .
CDR3: CASSLVRDSGANVLTF
DNA: TGCGCCAGCAGCTTGGTTCGGGACTCTGGGGCCAACGTCCTGACTTTC

size: .
J: TRBJ1-4
V: TRBV5-1
D: .
CDR3: CASSTGSTNEKLFF
DNA: TGCGCCAGCAGCACAGGATCAACTAATGAAAAACTGTTTTTT

size: once
J: TRBJ1-1
V: TRBV5-4
D: .
CDR3: CASSPPGSGYTEAFF
DNA: TGTGCCAGCAGCCCCCCAGGGAGCGGGTACACTGAAGCTTTCTTT

size: once
J: TRBJ1-5
V: TRBV5-5
D: .
CDR3: CASSIDSYSNQPQHF
DNA: TGTGCCAGCAGCATAGACAGTTATAGCAATCAGCCCCAGCATTTT

size: .
J: TRBJ2-5
V: TRBV28
D: .
CDR3: CASSLKGSPQETQYF
DNA: TGTGCCAGCAGTTTAAAGGGGTCACCTCAAGAGACCCAGTACTTC

size: .
J: TRBJ1-5
V: TRBV7-8
D: .
CDR3: CASSFRAGGAQHF
DNA: TGTGCCAGCAGCTTTAGGGCGGGCGGGGCCCAGCATTTT

size: .
J: TRBJ2-1
V: TRBV5-4
D: TRBD2
CDR3: CASSQGPPGLAYEQFF
DNA: TGTGCCAGCAGCCAGGGACCGCCGGGACTAGCTTATGAGCAGTTCTTC

size: .
J: TRBJ1-2
V: TRBV6-2/TRBV6-3
D: .
CDR3: CASSYEEDGYTF
DNA: TGTGCCAGCAGTTACGAGGAAGATGGCTACACCTTC

size: .
J: TRBJ1-1
V: TRBV19
D: .
CDR3: CASSTPWGGNTEAFF
DNA: TGTGCCAGTAGTACCCCCTGGGGGGGGAACACTGAAGCTTTCTTT

size: .
J: TRBJ2-1
V: TRBV19
D: TRBD2
CDR3: CASSNVAGGISNEQFF
DNA: TGTGCCAGTAGTAACGTAGCGGGGGGGATCTCCAATGAGCAGTTCTTC

size: .
J: TRBJ2-5
V: TRBV6-5
D: .
CDR3: CASNRVFQETQYF
DNA: TGTGCCAGCAACAGGGTCTTCCAAGAGACCCAGTACTTC

size: .
J: TRBJ1-2
V: TRBV5-6
D: .
CDR3: CASKQGWGYGYTF
DNA: TGTGCCAGCAAACAGGGATGGGGCTATGGCTACACCTTC

size: few
J: TRBJ1-1
V: TRBV5-4
D: .
CDR3: CASSTYWNTEAFF
DNA: TGTGCCAGCAGCACCTATTGGAACACTGAAGCTTTCTTT

size: .
J: TRBJ2-7
V: TRBV27
D: .
CDR3: CASSSAGVIVYEQYF
DNA: TGTGCCAGCAGTTCGGCAGGGGTGATAGTCTACGAGCAGTACTTC

size: .
J: TRBJ1-1
V: TRBV19
D: TRBD1
CDR3: CASSVTGGFTEAFF
DNA: TGTGCCAGTAGCGTTACAGGGGGTTTCACTGAAGCTTTCTTT

size: .
J: TRBJ1-2
V: TRBV19
D: .
CDR3: CASTLMEGQNYGYTF
DNA: TGTGCCAGTACCCTGATGGAGGGGCAGAACTATGGCTACACCTTC

size: .
J: TRBJ1-2
V: TRBV5-1
D: .
CDR3: CASSYADRRLTPDYGYTF
DNA: TGCGCCAGCAGCTACGCGGACAGACGTCTTACCCCCGACTATGGCTACACCTTC

size: few
J: TRBJ2-3
V: TRBV24-1
D: TRBD1
CDR3: CATSDSTGAEDTQYF
DNA: TGTGCCACCAGTGATTCGACAGGGGCTGAAGATACGCAGTATTTT

size: .
J: TRBJ2-7
V: TRBV28
D: TRBD2
CDR3: CASSFGGGGYEQYF
DNA: TGTGCCAGCAGTTTTGGGGGGGGAGGGTACGAGCAGTACTTC

size: .
J: TRBJ2-2
V: TRBV7-2
D: .
CDR3: CASSLGGQQLGSCFF
DNA: .

size: .
J: TRBJ1-1
V: TRBV27
D: TRBD1
CDR3: CASSLSSTGGTEAFF
DNA: TGTGCCAGCAGTTTATCCAGTACAGGGGGCACTGAAGCTTTCTTT

size: .
J: TRBJ2-7
V: TRBV29-1
D: TRBD2
CDR3: CSARTSGDPYEQYF
DNA: TGCAGCGCTAGGACTAGCGGGGATCCCTACGAGCAGTACTTC

size: .
J: TRBJ1-6
V: TRBV28
D: TRBD1
CDR3: CASIQGDGNSYNSPLHF
DNA: TGTGCCAGCATACAGGGGGACGGCAACTCCTATAATTCACCCCTCCACTTT

size: few
J: TRBJ2-1
V: TRBV5-4
D: .
CDR3: CASSLEGGLRYNEQFF
DNA: TGTGCCAGCAGCTTGGAGGGGGGGCTTAGGTACAATGAGCAGTTCTTC

size: .
J: TRBJ1-1
V: TRBV6-5
D: .
CDR3: CASSYLGVRGTEAFF
DNA: TGTGCCAGCAGTTACTTAGGAGTCCGGGGCACTGAAGCTTTCTTT

size: .
J: TRBJ1-2
V: TRBV29-1
D: .
CDR3: CSVPAPERSYGYTF
DNA: TGCAGCGTCCCCGCTCCTGAGAGGAGCTATGGCTACACCTTC

size: .
J: TRBJ1-6
V: TRBV10-3
D: TRBD1
CDR3: CAISVDRGPSPLHF
DNA: TGTGCCATCAGCGTGGACAGGGGGCCTTCACCCCTCCACTTT

size: .
J: TRBJ2-7
V: TRBV29-1
D: TRBD1
CDR3: CSVDRGPYEQYF
DNA: TGCAGCGTCGACAGGGGGCCCTACGAGCAGTACTTC

size: once
J: TRBJ1-4
V: TRBV19
D: .
CDR3: CASRGGDATNEKLFF
DNA: TGTGCCAGCCGAGGGGGAGATGCAACTAATGAAAAACTGTTTTTT

size: .
J: TRBJ1-5
V: TRBV6-5
D: .
CDR3: CASTQGRNSNQPQHF
DNA: TGTGCCAGCACCCAGGGGAGAAATAGCAATCAGCCCCAGCATTTT

size: .
J: TRBJ1-1
V: TRBV29-1
D: .
CDR3: CSVVRGLEAFF
DNA: TGCAGCGTTGTAAGAGGCCTTGAAGCTTTCTTT

size: .
J: TRBJ2-6
V: TRBV29-1
D: .
CDR3: CSVYRDSGANVLTF
DNA: TGCAGCGTTTACCGGGACTCTGGGGCCAACGTCCTGACTTTC

size: .
J: TRBJ2-2
V: TRBV6-1
D: .
CDR3: CASSEIRANTGELFF
DNA: TGTGCCAGCAGTGAGATCAGGGCGAACACCGGGGAGCTGTTTTTT

size: .
J: TRBJ1-1
V: TRBV5-1
D: .
CDR3: CASSSDSSNTEAFF
DNA: TGCGCCAGCAGCTCGGACAGTTCGAACACTGAAGCTTTCTTT

size: .
J: TRBJ1-2
V: TRBV6-5
D: .
CDR3: CASSRAAGAGYGYTF
DNA: TGTGCCAGCAGCCGGGCTGCGGGGGCTGGGTATGGCTACACCTTC

size: .
J: TRBJ1-4
V: TRBV5-4
D: .
CDR3: CASSPKSSTNEKLFF
DNA: TGTGCCAGCAGCCCCAAGAGTTCAACTAATGAAAAACTGTTTTTT

size: .
J: TRBJ2-7
V: TRBV3-1/TRBV3-2
D: TRBD1
CDR3: CASRHSGQGYEQYF
DNA: TGTGCCAGCAGACACTCGGGACAGGGGTACGAGCAGTACTTC